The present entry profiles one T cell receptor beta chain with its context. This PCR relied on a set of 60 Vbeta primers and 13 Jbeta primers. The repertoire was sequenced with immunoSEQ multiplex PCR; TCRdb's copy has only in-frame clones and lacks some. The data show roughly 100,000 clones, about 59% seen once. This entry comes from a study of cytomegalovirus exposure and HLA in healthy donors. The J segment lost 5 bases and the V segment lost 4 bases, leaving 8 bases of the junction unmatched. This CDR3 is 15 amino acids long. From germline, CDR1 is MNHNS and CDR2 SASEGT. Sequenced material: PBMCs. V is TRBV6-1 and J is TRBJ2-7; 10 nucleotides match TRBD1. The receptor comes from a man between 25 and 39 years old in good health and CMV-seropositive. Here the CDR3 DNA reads TGTGCCAGCAGTGCACGCGGGACAGGGGTACACGAGCAGTACTTC. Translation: CASSARGTGVHEQYF.